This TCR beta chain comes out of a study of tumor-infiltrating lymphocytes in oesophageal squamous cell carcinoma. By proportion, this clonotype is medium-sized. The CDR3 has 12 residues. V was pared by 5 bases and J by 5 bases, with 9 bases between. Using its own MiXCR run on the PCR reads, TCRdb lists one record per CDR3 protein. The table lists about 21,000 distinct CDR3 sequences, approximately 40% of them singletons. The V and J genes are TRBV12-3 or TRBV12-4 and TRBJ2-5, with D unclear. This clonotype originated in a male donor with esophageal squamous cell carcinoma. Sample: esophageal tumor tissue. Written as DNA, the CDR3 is TGTGCCAGCAGTGACGTGGGGGAGACCCAGTACTTC. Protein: CASSDVGETQYF.